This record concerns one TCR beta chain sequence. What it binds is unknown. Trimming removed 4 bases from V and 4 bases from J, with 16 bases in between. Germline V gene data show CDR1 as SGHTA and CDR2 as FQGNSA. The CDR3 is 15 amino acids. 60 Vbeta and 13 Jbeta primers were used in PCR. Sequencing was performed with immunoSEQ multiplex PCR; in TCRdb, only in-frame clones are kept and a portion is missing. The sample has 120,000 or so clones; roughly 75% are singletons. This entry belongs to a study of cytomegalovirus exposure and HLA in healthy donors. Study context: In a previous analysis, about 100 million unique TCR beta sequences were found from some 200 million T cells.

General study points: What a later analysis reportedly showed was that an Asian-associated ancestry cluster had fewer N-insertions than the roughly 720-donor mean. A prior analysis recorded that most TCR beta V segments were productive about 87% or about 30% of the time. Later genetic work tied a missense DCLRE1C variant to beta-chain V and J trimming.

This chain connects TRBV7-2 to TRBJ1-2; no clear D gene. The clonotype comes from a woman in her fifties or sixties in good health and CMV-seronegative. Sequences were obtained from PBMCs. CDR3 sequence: CASSSGSAAAYGYTF. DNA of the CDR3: TGTGCCAGCAGCTCCGGTTCGGCGGCAGCCTATGGCTACACCTTC. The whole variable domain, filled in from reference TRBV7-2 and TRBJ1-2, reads GAGVSQSPSNKVTEKGKDVELRCDPISGHTALYWYRQSLGQGLEFLIYFQGNSAPDKSGLPSDRFSAERTGGSVSTLTIQRTQQEDSAVYLCASSSGSAAAYGYTFGSGTRLTVV.